Following are 18 T cell receptor beta chains from one sample sequenced in a study of TIL therapy for anti-PD-1-resistant metastatic lung cancer. Time point described: pre-treatment sample, taken before nivolumab and TIL therapy. Tumor tissue came from excised metastases, mostly pleural nodules or supraclavicular lymph nodes. Sequencing used immunoSEQ v3. Some clones are missing from TCRdb's copy, which holds only in-frame ones; the method was immunoSEQ multiplex PCR. The repertoire holds over 20,000 clones, with 72% as singletons. Material: tumor tissue, obtained at baseline. All receptors derive from a person aged 25 to 79 with non-small cell lung cancer.

This clone occurred a few times. The chain links TRBV10-3 to TRBJ1-2; 9 bases agree with TRBD1. The V segment lost 7 bases and the J segment 6 bases; nucleotides outside the gene matches: 9. The germline CDR1 and CDR2 sequences are ENHRY and SYGVKD. CDR3 length: 14 amino acids. CDR3 in amino acids: CAINPDRGKHGYTF. Here the CDR3 DNA reads TGTGCCATCAATCCGGACAGGGGAAAACATGGCTACACCTTC.

The chain links TRBV7-2 to TRBJ1-4; D remains ambiguous. The CDR3 has 13 amino acids. Germline CDR1 and CDR2: SGHTA and FQGNSA. V dropped 0 bases and J dropped 8 bases, with 7 bases sitting between them. The CDR3 sequence is CASSLAGYEKLFF. The CDR3 nucleotides are TGTGCCAGCAGCTTAGCGGGTTACGAAAAACTGTTTTTT.

The chain links TRBV11-3 to TRBJ2-1; no definite D call. The CDR3 sequence is 11 residues long. The germline gives CDR1 SGHNT, CDR2 YENEEA. V lost 8 bases to trimming and J lost 4 bases, with 6 bases between them. The CDR3 sequence is CASGDYNEQFF. Here the CDR3 DNA reads TGTGCCAGCGGCGATTACAATGAGCAGTTCTTC.

This chain uses TRBV6-5 with TRBJ2-1; possible D gene TRBD2, 5 bases. V dropped 0 bases and J dropped 6 bases, with 15 bases sitting between them. Germline CDR1 is MNHEY and CDR2 is SVGAGI. The CDR3 loop spans 16 amino acids. DNA of the CDR3: TGTGCCAGCAGTTACTCAGCCAGTTACGGGATCAATGAGCAGTTCTTC. Amino acids: CASSYSASYGINEQFF.

This clone was detected only a few times. The J gene is TRBJ2-7, the V gene TRBV6-4; no clear D gene. The CDR3 loop spans 9 amino acids. V dropped 9 bases and J dropped 4 bases, with 4 bases sitting between them. CDR1 MRHNA and CDR2 SNTAGT come from the germline V gene. The CDR3 region is CARNYEQYF. In DNA form, the CDR3 reads TGTGCCAGGAATTACGAGCAGTACTTC.

This CDR3 is CASSQGGTGIYEQYF. The CDR3 nucleotides are TGTGCCAGCAGCCAAGGAGGGACAGGGATCTACGAGCAGTACTTC. The chain carries TRBV14 and TRBJ2-7; 9 nucleotides line up with TRBD1. Germline CDR1 SGHDN, CDR2 FVKESK. Trimming took 1 base from V and 3 from J; bases not matched to a gene: 4. This CDR3 has 15 amino acids.

V is TRBV5-5 and J is TRBJ2-7, with 9 bases matching TRBD1. The CDR3 is 15 residues long. The ends lost 5 bases at V and 3 bases at J; junction bases unmatched: 9. Germline V CDR1 and CDR2: SGHKS, YYEKEE (reference sequence). CDR3 in amino acids: CASRESGTGIYEQYF. CDR3 DNA: TGTGCCAGCAGAGAATCAGGGACAGGGATCTACGAGCAGTACTTC. Supplemented by reference TRBV5-5 and TRBJ2-7, the full variable domain reads DAGVTQSPTHLIKTRGQQVTLRCSPISGHKSVSWYQQVLGQGPQFIFQYYEKEERGRGNFPDRFSARQFPNYSSELNVNALLLGDSALYLCASRESGTGIYEQYFGPGTRLTVT.

This clone was seen only a few times. The CDR3 region has the DNA TGTGCCAGCTCACCAGCGGCAGGTAAAGCTTTCTTT. As protein: CASSPAAGKAFF. The chain has TRBV18 and TRBJ1-1, with D hard to call. V lost 2 bases and J 9 bases, leaving 10 bases between the germline ends. The germline gives CDR1 KGHSH, CDR2 LQKENI. The CDR3 spans 12 residues.

The chain joins TRBV2 to TRBJ2-2, with D maybe TRBD2 (6 bases). V dropped 6 bases and J dropped 7 bases, with 12 bases sitting between them. The CDR3 consists of 13 residues. Germline CDR1 is SNHLY and CDR2 is FYNNEI. The CDR3 DNA is TGTGCCAGCAGGGAGGGCACGGTCGGGGAGCTGTTTTTT. Translation: CASREGTVGELFF.

CDR3 coding DNA: TGTGCCATCAGGGAGGGACAGGGGAATTCCTACGAGCAGTACTTC. It translates to CAIREGQGNSYEQYF. This chain uses TRBV10-3 with TRBJ2-5; 10 bases line up with TRBD1. The J call could be wrong; TRBJ2-7 is a better fit for the DNA end. CDR3 length: 15 amino acids. Germline CDR1 ENHRY, CDR2 SYGVKD.

The rearrangement joins TRBV10-1 to TRBJ2-1, with 9 positions matching TRBD2. The CDR3 runs to 15 residues. Germline CDR1 reads WNHNN; CDR2 reads SYGVQD (reference sequence). Germline trimming cut 7 bases from V and 0 bases from J; bases unmatched to any gene: 4. This CDR3 reads CASTYSGGSYNEQFF. In DNA form, the CDR3 reads TGCGCCAGCACCTATAGCGGGGGCTCCTACAATGAGCAGTTCTTC.

This clone appeared a few times. The V call is TRBV14, the J call TRBJ1-4; possibly TRBD1 for D (5 bases). The CDR3 is 15 amino acids. CDR1 is SGHDN and CDR2 is FVKESK in the germline V gene. V gave up 5 bases and J gave up 5 bases, with 15 bases separating them. In DNA, the CDR3 is TGTGCCAGCAGCTCGGGAAGTGGACAAAATGAAAAACTGTTTTTT. This encodes CASSSGSGQNEKLFF.

The V and J genes are TRBV30 and TRBJ1-2; D is unresolved. The V end was cut by 1 base, the J end by 10 bases, with 7 bases between. CDR3 length equals 10 residues. The germline V gene encodes CDR1 GTSNPN and CDR2 SVGIG (reference sequence). This CDR3 reads CAWSDSYYTF. In nucleotides, the CDR3 is TGTGCCTGGAGTGACAGTTACTACACCTTC. The whole variable domain, filled in from reference TRBV30 and TRBJ1-2, reads SQTIHQWPATLVQPVGSPLSLECTVEGTSNPNLYWYRQAAGRGLQLLFYSVGIGQISSEVPQNLSASRPQDRQFILSSKKLLLSDSGFYLCAWSDSYYTFGSGTRLTVV.

The genes are TRBV5-1 and TRBJ2-5; TRBD2 matches at 11 bases. Germline trimming cut 6 bases from V and 3 bases from J; bases unmatched to any gene: 7. The CDR3 extends over 15 amino acids. CDR1 is SGHRS, CDR2 YFSETQ, per germline. The chain's CDR3 is CASILSGGAEETQYF. The CDR3 DNA is TGCGCCAGCATACTTAGCGGGGGGGCCGAAGAGACCCAGTACTTC.

The chain is built from TRBV15 and TRBJ2-5; 8 positions agree with TRBD1. V was clipped by 5 bases and J by 5 bases; unmatched bases: 4. Germline CDR1 LNHNV, CDR2 YYDKDF (reference sequence). The length of the CDR3 is 13 residues. This CDR3 is CATSRDRWETQYF. In DNA, the CDR3 is TGTGCCACCAGCCGGGACAGGTGGGAGACCCAGTACTTC.

With respect to this clone: Relative to the germline gene, one junction end is altered; a read error may explain this. V and J are TRBV7-7 and TRBJ2-5; 16 nucleotides agree with TRBD2. This CDR3 region has 17 residues. The germline V gene encodes CDR1 SSHAT and CDR2 FNYEAQ (reference sequence). CDR3 in amino acids: CASSSGTSGGAGETQYF. CDR3 in DNA: TGTGCTAGCAGCTCCGGGACTAGCGGGGGGGCTGGAGAGACCCAGTACTTC.

The chain links TRBV7-9 to TRBJ2-5; 8 bases fit TRBD2. CDR1 is SEHNR and CDR2 is FQNEAQ in the germline V gene (reference sequence). V dropped 3 bases and J dropped 5; count of bases not matched to a gene: 11. The CDR3 has 16 residues. Here the CDR3 reads CASSLGLAGLGETQYF. The CDR3 nucleotides read TGTGCCAGCAGCTTGGGGCTAGCGGGCCTGGGGGAGACCCAGTACTTC.

V is TRBV7-2 and J is TRBJ2-7; 7 bases map to TRBD1. CDR3 length: 14 amino acids. The junction had 7 bases not matched to a gene; V was cut back by 5 bases and J by 3 bases. Germline V lookup: CDR1 SGHTA, CDR2 FQGNSA. The CDR3 nucleotides are TGTGCCAGCAGCCCCCGGACAGGACTCTACGAGCAGTACTTC. Encoded protein: CASSPRTGLYEQYF.